This T cell receptor (beta chain) comes out of a study of CD8 T cells in ankylosing spondylitis. General observations from the study: Previous work reported some of these motif variants in the synovial fluid and blood of reactive arthritis.

In this sample, this clonotype turned up a few times. Antigen: not known. CDR3 length equals 14 residues. V was cut by 5 bases and J by 3 bases, with 12 bases left in between. Generation of TCR beta libraries employed quantitative 5'-RACE incorporating molecular barcodes. TCRdb ran MiXCR on the 5' RACE reads and lists one entry per CDR3 protein. The sample carries under 300,000 distinct CDR3 sequences, 15% to 20% recorded once. V is TRBV12-3 or TRBV12-4 and J is TRBJ2-3; possible D gene TRBD1, 6 bases. This clonotype was sampled from a male donor with ankylosing spondylitis or in good health (not recorded which). The sequencing sample was made of blood, either unsorted or a sorted T cell fraction (not recorded which). The CDR3 DNA is TGTGCCAGCAGTGAAACAGGGAATACAGATACGCAGTATTTT. Its translation: CASSETGNTDTQYF.